This is a list of T cell receptor beta chains from one sample in a study of T cells in tumors after PD-1 blockade. The assay was immunoSEQ multiplex PCR, and TCRdb's table has in-frame clones only and misses some. The data show fewer than 50,000 clones, with 81% seen just once and roughly 4.1% held by the top ten. Source: PBMCs, taken before anti-PD-1 treatment. These receptors all come from a human donor with basal cell carcinoma. Each CDR3 is given with its conserved first and last residue. A D gene is named only where the DNA matches it firmly. Not every row has a clone size; where given, it reads once, few, many or a size class.

>-|TRBV21-1|few|TRBJ1-2
CASSDGGDRAYSYTF
TGTGCCAGCAGCGATGGGGGGGACAGGGCTTATAGCTACACCTTC
>TRBD1|TRBV18|-|TRBJ1-1
CASSLGQGNTEAFF
TGTGCCAGCTCCCTCGGACAGGGGAACACTGAAGCTTTCTTT
>TRBD2|TRBV18|-|TRBJ2-3
CASSLQIAGTDTQYF
TGTGCCAGCTCCCTTCAGATAGCGGGTACAGATACGCAGTATTTT
>-|TRBV19|-|TRBJ1-1
CASADLGGNTEAFF
TGTGCCAGTGCCGATCTGGGGGGAAACACTGAAGCTTTCTTT
>TRBD1|TRBV4-1|few|TRBJ1-5
CASSQHQTGDQPQHF
TGCGCCAGCAGCCAGCACCAAACAGGGGATCAGCCCCAGCATTTT
>TRBD1|TRBV2|-|TRBJ1-1
CASRVGTVNTEAFF
TGTGCCAGCAGGGTTGGGACAGTCAACACTGAAGCTTTCTTT
>-|TRBV5-1|few|TRBJ1-4
CASSRGSGTTNEKLFF
TGCGCCAGCAGTCGAGGGTCCGGGACAACTAATGAAAAACTGTTTTTT
>-|TRBV18|-|TRBJ1-2
CASSPPNSGDVYGYTF
TGTGCCAGCTCACCACCGAATTCGGGGGACGTCTATGGCTACACCTTC
>TRBD1|TRBV4-2|-|TRBJ1-4
CASSPGQGATGSEKLFF
TGTGCCAGCAGCCCAGGACAGGGGGCAACAGGTAGTGAAAAACTGTTTTTT
>-|TRBV2|once|TRBJ1-2
CASSELGTENYGYTF
TGTGCCAGCAGTGAATTGGGGACTGAGAACTATGGCTACACCTTC
>-|TRBV5-1|-|TRBJ1-2
CASSSGNNYGYTF
TGCGCCAGCAGCTCCGGGAATAACTATGGCTACACCTTC
>-|TRBV10-3|-|TRBJ2-2
CAIRKGWGQQTGELFF
TGTGCCATCAGGAAAGGCTGGGGGCAGCAGACCGGGGAGCTGTTTTTT
>TRBD1|TRBV19|-|TRBJ1-1
CASSFGQGNTEAFF
TGTGCCAGTAGTTTCGGACAGGGGAACACTGAAGCTTTCTTT
>TRBD1|TRBV5-4|-|TRBJ1-1
CASSLKTGGGGTEAFF
TGTGCCAGCAGCTTAAAGACAGGGGGCGGAGGGACTGAAGCTTTCTTT
>TRBD2|TRBV6-4|-|TRBJ2-5
CASSDSFFGTSGQETQYF
TGTGCCAGCAGTGACTCCTTCTTTGGGACTAGCGGACAAGAGACCCAGTACTTC
>-|TRBV27|once|TRBJ1-6
CASSLVGAGTLNSPLHF
TGTGCCAGCAGTTTAGTAGGGGCAGGGACTTTAAATTCACCCCTCCACTTT
>-|TRBV14|-|TRBJ2-1
CASSPWAGDYNEQFF
TGTGCCAGCAGCCCCTGGGCAGGGGATTACAATGAGCAGTTCTTC
>-|TRBV2|-|TRBJ2-5
CASRQTETQYF
TGTGCCAGCAGGCAGACGGAGACCCAGTACTTC
>-|TRBV7-6|-|TRBJ1-1
CASSPQMNTEAFF
TGTGCCAGCAGCCCGCAGATGAACACTGAAGCTTTCTTT
>-|TRBV12-3/TRBV12-4|-|TRBJ1-1
CASSLARDTEAFF
TGTGCCAGCAGTTTAGCTAGAGACACTGAAGCTTTCTTT
>-|TRBV18|-|TRBJ2-3
CASSPTRVPDTQYF
TGTGCCAGCTCACCCACGCGGGTCCCAGATACGCAGTATTTT
>-|TRBV27|-|TRBJ1-1
CASSGGPGTEAFF
TGTGCCAGCAGTGGGGGGCCGGGGACTGAAGCTTTCTTT
>-|TRBV29-1|-|TRBJ1-1
CSVGTLGSGVEAFF
TGCAGCGTTGGGACTTTGGGTTCAGGGGTCGAAGCTTTCTTT
>-|TRBV19|-|TRBJ1-2
CASSLGQNPYGYTF
TGTGCCAGTAGTCTCGGACAAAACCCCTATGGCTACACCTTC
>-|TRBV5-1|few|TRBJ1-6
CASSLENSPLHF
TGCGCCAGCAGCTTGGAGAATTCACCCCTCCACTTT
>-|TRBV5-1|few|TRBJ1-6
CASSLPEGSPLHF
TGCGCCAGCAGCCTCCCGGAGGGTTCACCCCTCCACTTT
>-|TRBV18|once|TRBJ1-2
CASSPTEGYTF
TGTGCCAGCTCGCCGACCGAGGGCTACACCTTC
>-|TRBV5-6|-|TRBJ1-4
CASSLAGRALVF
TGTGCCAGCAGCTTGGCGGGACGGGCTTTAGTTTTT
>-|TRBV10-3|-|TRBJ2-2
CAISEYGELFF
TGTGCCATCAGTGAATACGGGGAGCTGTTTTTT
>-|TRBV5-1|-|TRBJ2-2
CASRDRGAGGELFF
TGCGCCAGCAGGGATCGGGGGGCCGGCGGGGAGCTGTTTTTT
>TRBD1|TRBV7-9|-|TRBJ1-1
CAAGGAEAFF
TGTGCCGCAGGGGGAGCTGAAGCTTTCTTT
>-|TRBV14|-|TRBJ2-3
CASSQARLPPDTQYF
TGTGCCAGCAGCCAAGCACGCCTCCCACCAGATACGCAGTATTTT
>TRBD1|TRBV10-3|once|TRBJ2-5
CAISESSLDRGFFQETQYF
TGTGCCATCAGTGAGTCATCATTGGACAGGGGCTTTTTTCAAGAGACCCAGTACTTC
>-|TRBV7-9|-|TRBJ2-1
CASSARLDSYNEQFF
TGTGCCAGCAGCGCCCGACTGGACTCCTACAATGAGCAGTTCTTC
>TRBD1|TRBV2|-|TRBJ1-1
CASSEQGAANTEAFF
TGTGCCAGCAGTGAACAGGGGGCGGCGAACACTGAAGCTTTCTTT
>-|TRBV5-1|-|TRBJ1-1
CASSLESSGITEAFF
TGCGCCAGCAGCTTGGAAAGCTCCGGAATCACTGAAGCTTTCTTT
>-|TRBV6-5|few|TRBJ1-6
CASSYGGGSLNSPLHF
TGTGCCAGCAGTTACGGAGGAGGGAGTCTTAATTCACCCCTCCACTTT
>TRBD2|TRBV7-2|once|TRBJ2-1
CASSPRLATDEQFF
TGTGCCAGCAGCCCCAGACTAGCCACCGATGAGCAGTTCTTC
>TRBD1|TRBV29-1|-|TRBJ2-1
CSVARDRGVNEQFF
TGCAGCGTCGCTCGGGACAGGGGCGTGAATGAGCAGTTCTTC
>TRBD1|TRBV5-8|-|TRBJ1-6
CASSLDRGGSPLHF
TGTGCCAGCAGCCTGGACAGGGGTGGCTCACCCCTCCACTTT
>TRBD2|TRBV2|-|TRBJ2-4
CASTDLLAGGLAKNIQYF
TGTGCCAGCACCGACCTGCTAGCGGGGGGCCTAGCCAAAAACATTCAGTACTTC
>-|TRBV29-1|-|TRBJ2-1
CSVEDRRGEDNEQFF
TGCAGCGTTGAAGATAGGCGGGGCGAAGACAATGAGCAGTTCTTC
>-|TRBV9|-|TRBJ1-6
CASSVGGRGSPLHF
TGTGCCAGCAGCGTAGGAGGGAGGGGGTCACCCCTCCACTTT
>-|TRBV15|once|TRBJ1-2
CATEQGPTNYGYTF
TGTGCCACCGAACAGGGCCCTACTAACTATGGCTACACCTTC
>TRBD1|TRBV9|-|TRBJ2-7
CASSTSTGGRSEQYF
TGTGCCAGCAGCACCTCGACAGGGGGCAGGTCCGAGCAGTACTTC
>-|TRBV6-5|few|TRBJ1-6
CASTLGGSYNSPLHF
TGTGCCAGCACCCTAGGGGGCTCCTATAATTCACCCCTCCACTTT
>TRBD1|TRBV18|-|TRBJ1-6
CASSTADRDRGRGPLHF
TGTGCCAGCTCAACCGCGGACCGGGACAGGGGGCGGGGACCCCTCCACTTT
>-|TRBV10-3|-|TRBJ1-2
CAISESSDNYGYTF
TGTGCCATCAGTGAGTCGTCCGATAACTATGGCTACACCTTC
>-|TRBV21-1|-|TRBJ2-5
CASFWTGTSRTQYF
TGTGCCAGCTTTTGGACGGGAACTAGCAGGACCCAGTACTTC
>TRBD1|TRBV2|-|TRBJ1-2
CASSEAADRGPF
TGTGCCAGCAGTGAAGCGGCGGACAGGGGCCCCTTC
>-|TRBV15|-|TRBJ2-7
CATSRGASYEQYF
TGTGCCACCAGCAGAGGCGCATCCTACGAGCAGTACTTC